The 10 T cell receptor beta chains listed next were all sequenced from one sample in a study of T cell responses to AZD1222 COVID-19 vaccine. The table came from immunoSEQ multiplex PCR; TCRdb's copy has only in-frame clones and leaves some out. The repertoire holds more than 95,000 clones, with approximately 89% as singletons. The input for sequencing was peripheral blood, taken on day 0 of AZD1222 vaccination. These receptors all come from an adult in good health.

The DNA for the CDR3 is TGCGCCAGCAGTGAGGGCGCTTCCCTCTACGAGCAGTACTTC. Its protein is CASSEGASLYEQYF. V is TRBV10-1 and J is TRBJ2-7; no definite D call. Per the germline V gene, CDR1 is WNHNN and CDR2 is SYGVQD (reference sequence). V shed 2 bases and J shed 3 bases, with 11 bases lying between them. The CDR3 runs 14 residues.

The CDR3 sequence: CASSSGTGYTGELFF. CDR3 sequence (DNA): TGTGCCAGCAGCTCCGGGACAGGCTACACCGGGGAGCTGTTTTTT. The rearrangement links TRBV6-1 to TRBJ2-2; TRBD1 aligns across 8 bases. CDR1 and CDR2 from the germline V gene are MNHNS and SASEGT. CDR3 size: 15 residues. The V segment lost 6 bases and the J segment 3 bases; nucleotides outside the gene matches: 6.

The chain couples TRBV18 to TRBJ2-7, with D maybe TRBD1 (5 bases). Germline V gene data show CDR1 as KGHSH and CDR2 as LQKENI. The V end was cut by 1 base, the J end by 4 bases, with 14 bases between. The CDR3 is made up of 15 amino acids. The chain's CDR3 is CASSPRQGNRYEQYF. In DNA form, the CDR3 reads TGTGCCAGCTCACCACGGCAGGGTAATAGATACGAGCAGTACTTC.

This chain joins TRBV3-1 (or the pseudogene TRBV3-2) and TRBJ2-3, with TRBD2 matching 8 bases. Trimming took 6 bases from V and 2 from J; bases not matched to a gene: 7. The CDR3 length is 15 residues. Germline V gene lookup returns CDR1 LGHDT and CDR2 YNNKEL (reference sequence). The CDR3 protein is CASSLSGDNTDTQYF. CDR3 nucleotides: TGTGCCAGCAGTCTTAGCGGGGATAACACAGATACGCAGTATTTT.

The chain joins TRBV10-3 to TRBJ2-6; no clear D. The CDR3 length is 15 residues. Deletions cut 10 bases from V and 0 bases from J, with 13 bases between. Per the germline V gene, CDR1 is ENHRY and CDR2 is SYGVKD. CDR3 DNA sequence: TGTGCCAGCTCGTCTTGGGACTCTGGGGCCAACGTCCTGACTTTC. Amino acid sequence: CASSSWDSGANVLTF.

This sequence joins TRBV7-2 and TRBJ1-1; 7 bases are shared with TRBD1. Trimming at V came to 3 bases and at J to 0 bases, leaving 4 bases not matched to a gene. The germline V gene has CDR1 SGHTA and CDR2 FQGNSA. The length of the CDR3 is 15 residues. The CDR3 bases are TGTGCCAGCAGCTTGCCGGGACAGCTGAACACTGAAGCTTTCTTT. Protein: CASSLPGQLNTEAFF.

The chain links TRBV7-3 to TRBJ1-3, with D perhaps TRBD1 (6 bases). Germline V lookup: CDR1 SGHTA, CDR2 FQGTGA. Trimming removed 2 bases from V and 4 bases from J, with 9 bases in between. The CDR3 spans 14 residues. The CDR3 nucleotides are TGTGCCAGCAGCTTAGGGGGCTTGGGAAACACCATATATTTT. Translation gives CASSLGGLGNTIYF.

This sequence joins TRBV11-2 and TRBJ1-2; D is possibly TRBD1 (6 bases). The CDR3 consists of 15 residues. Germline V lookup: CDR1 SGHAT, CDR2 FQNNGV. Between the trimmed V and J ends, which lost 5 bases and 3 bases, there was a span of 16 bases. CDR3 sequence: CASSPTGSGDYGYTF. DNA for the CDR3: TGTGCCAGCAGCCCAACAGGGAGTGGTGACTATGGCTACACCTTC.

The chain recombines TRBV29-1 with TRBJ2-1; TRBD2 might be the D (7 bases). The length of the CDR3 is 14 residues. Between the trimmed V and J ends, which lost 3 bases and 6 bases, there was a span of 15 bases. Per germline, CDR1 SQVTM and CDR2 ANQGSEA. CDR3 loop: CSVDGGAVLNEQFF. The CDR3 DNA sequence: TGCAGCGTTGATGGGGGGGCCGTCCTCAATGAGCAGTTCTTC.

The gene calls are TRBV7-2 and TRBJ2-7; no firm D call. Trimming cost V 5 bases and J 0 bases, with 2 bases left between them. The CDR3 extends over 11 amino acids. CDR1 and CDR2 from the germline V gene are SGHTA and FQGNSA. CDR3 nucleotides: TGTGCCAGCAGCGACTCCTACGAGCAGTACTTC. This codes for CASSDSYEQYF.